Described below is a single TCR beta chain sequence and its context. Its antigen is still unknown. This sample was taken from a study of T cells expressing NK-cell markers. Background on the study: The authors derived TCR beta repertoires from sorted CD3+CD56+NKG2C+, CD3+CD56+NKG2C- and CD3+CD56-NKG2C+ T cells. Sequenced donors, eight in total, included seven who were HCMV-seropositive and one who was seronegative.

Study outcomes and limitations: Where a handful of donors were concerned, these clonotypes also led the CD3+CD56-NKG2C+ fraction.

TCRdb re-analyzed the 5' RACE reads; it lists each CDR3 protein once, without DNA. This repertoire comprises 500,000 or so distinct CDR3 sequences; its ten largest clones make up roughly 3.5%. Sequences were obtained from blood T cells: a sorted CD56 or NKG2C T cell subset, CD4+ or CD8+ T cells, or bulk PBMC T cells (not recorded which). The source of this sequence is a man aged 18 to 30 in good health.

The CDR3 is CASSRRSLNTGELFF. The chain combines TRBV9 with TRBJ2-2. The CDR3 has 15 residues. The germline V gene has CDR1 SGDLS and CDR2 YYNGEE.